The 22 T cell receptor beta chains given below trace back to one sample, sequenced in a study of blood T cell repertoires in COVID-19. Produced via immunoSEQ multiplex PCR; TCRdb's table is partial and in-frame only. The sample carries about 260,000 clones, approximately 83% recorded once. The sequenced sample was peripheral blood. These receptors were taken from a woman in her forties or fifties who had recovered from COVID-19.

V is TRBV30 and J is TRBJ1-4; maybe TRBD1 (5 bases). Trimming took off 4 bases at V and 9 bases at J, with 12 bases between the two ends. CDR3 size: 12 residues. Germline CDR1 and CDR2: GTSNPN and SVGIG (reference sequence). The CDR3 is CAWMRDSQKLFF. CDR3 coding DNA: TGTGCCTGGATGCGGGACTCGCAAAAACTGTTTTTT.

The chain recombines TRBV27 with TRBJ1-6; D ambiguous. Germline CDR1 is MNHEY and CDR2 is SMNVEV (reference sequence). The CDR3 has 15 amino acids. The V end lost 3 bases, the J end lost 4 bases, and 10 bases lay between the germline ends. The CDR3, as DNA: TGTGCCAGCAGTTTTTGGAACAGTTATAATTCACCCCTCCACTTT. Its protein is CASSFWNSYNSPLHF.

V and J are TRBV7-2 and TRBJ1-2; 9 bases are shared with TRBD1. The germline CDR1 and CDR2 sequences are SGHTA and FQGNSA. The ends lost 5 bases at V and 3 bases at J; junction bases unmatched: 7. This CDR3 has 15 residues. The CDR3 protein is CASSMTGGADYGYTF. Here the CDR3 DNA reads TGTGCCAGCAGCATGACAGGGGGGGCTGACTATGGCTACACCTTC.

The chain recombines TRBV27 with TRBJ2-2, with D unresolved. The CDR3 totals 14 residues. The V and J ends lost 6 bases and 7 bases respectively, with 15 bases between them. CDR1 is MNHEY, CDR2 SMNVEV, per germline (reference sequence). The CDR3 here is CASRSIASDGELFF. In DNA, the CDR3 is TGTGCCAGCAGGTCGATCGCGAGTGACGGGGAGCTGTTTTTT.

This clone was recorded only once. The chain links TRBV5-1 to TRBJ2-7, with a tentative D call TRBD2 (6 bases). The CDR3 is made up of 15 amino acids. Per germline, CDR1 SGHRS and CDR2 YFSETQ. Trimming cost V 3 bases and J 7 bases, with 20 bases left between them. CDR3 in DNA: TGCGCCAGCAGCTCCAACCCGGGGGTCGTCGGGGAGCAGTACTTC. It codes for CASSSNPGVVGEQYF. Full variable domain (missing parts from reference TRBV5-1 and TRBJ2-7): KAGVTQTPRYLIKTRGQQVTLSCSPISGHRSVSWYQQTPGQGLQFLFEYFSETQRNKGNFPGRFSGRQFSNSRSEMNVSTLELGDSALYLCASSSNPGVVGEQYFGPGTRLTVT.

This clone appeared a single time. The chain couples TRBV2 to TRBJ2-5; 7 bases line up with TRBD2. With 11 bases clipped from V and 2 bases from J, the junction kept 5 bases outside the gene matches. The CDR3 extends over 12 amino acids. Germline CDR1 and CDR2: SNHLY and FYNNEI. The CDR3 bases are TGTGCCGGGGGGGACGCTCAAGAGACCCAGTACTTC. It yields the protein CAGGDAQETQYF. The whole variable domain, remainder taken from reference TRBV2 and TRBJ2-5, is EPEVTQTPSHQVTQMGQEVILRCVPISNHLYFYWYRQILGQKVEFLVSFYNNEISEKSEIFDDQFSVERPDGSNFTLKIRSTKLEDSAMYFCAGGDAQETQYFGPGTRLLVL.

This chain connects TRBV5-5 to TRBJ2-7; 7 nucleotides match TRBD1. Trimming took 2 bases from V and 6 from J; bases not matched to a gene: 5. Germline-derived CDR1 and CDR2 are SGHKS and YYEKEE (reference sequence). The CDR3 covers 13 residues. CDR3: CASSFPTGSEQYF. CDR3 nucleotides: TGTGCCAGCAGCTTCCCGACAGGGTCCGAGCAGTACTTC.

V is TRBV7-3 and J is TRBJ1-1, with D perhaps matching TRBD1 (6 bases). V was shortened by 4 bases and J by 6 bases, with 21 bases between the two germline ends. CDR1 and CDR2 (germline): SGHTA, FQGTGA. This CDR3 has 16 amino acids. CDR3 amino acids: CASSSPLTGTNPEAFF. CDR3 coding DNA: TGTGCCAGCAGCTCGCCGCTGACCGGGACAAACCCTGAAGCTTTCTTT.

In its sample, this clone was seen a few times. The rearrangement links TRBV5-5 to TRBJ2-5; 7 bases agree with TRBD1. The CDR3 totals 19 residues. CDR1 and CDR2 from the germline V gene are SGHKS and YYEKEE (reference sequence). Unmatched junction bases numbered 16, after V lost 1 base and J lost 1 base. CDR3 sequence reads: CASSLMSWDSPKFQETQYF. The CDR3 DNA sequence: TGTGCCAGCAGCTTGATGTCCTGGGACAGCCCGAAGTTCCAAGAGACCCAGTACTTC.

The rearrangement links TRBV28 to TRBJ1-3; D remains unclear. The CDR3 length is 14 residues. Germline values: CDR1 MDHEN, CDR2 SYDVKM. V was trimmed by 4 bases and J by 0 bases, leaving 7 bases between them. CDR3 nucleotide sequence: TGTGCCAGCAGTTCCCCCTTCTCTGGAAACACCATATATTTT. It codes for CASSSPFSGNTIYF.

This chain links TRBV18 with TRBJ2-3; 15 bases line up with TRBD2. Trimming cost V 6 bases and J 6 bases; bases outside gene matches: 7. The germline V gene encodes CDR1 KGHSH and CDR2 LQKENI. This CDR3 is built from 16 residues. The CDR3 is CASSQGLAGGSDTQYF. CDR3 bases: TGTGCCAGCTCTCAGGGACTAGCGGGAGGCTCGGATACGCAGTATTTT.

The chain carries TRBV19 and TRBJ1-6, with 7 bases aligning to TRBD1. The CDR3 has 15 amino acids. The V and J ends lost 5 bases and 10 bases, in that order; junction bases with no gene match: 11. CDR1 LNHDA and CDR2 SQIVND come from the germline V gene (reference sequence). The CDR3 coding sequence is TGTGCCAGTAGTCGGGAGACAGGGAGTGGATCACCCCTCCACTTT. Translated, it gives CASSRETGSGSPLHF. Together with reference TRBV19 and TRBJ1-6, the CDR3 gives the full variable domain: DGGITQSPKYLFRKEGQNVTLSCEQNLNHDAMYWYRQDPGQGLRLIYYSQIVNDFQKGDIAEGYSVSREKKESFPLTVTSAQKNPTAFYLCASSRETGSGSPLHFGNGTRLTVT.

This clone appeared a few times. The V and J genes are TRBV5-5 and TRBJ2-7; D not resolved. The CDR3 contains 13 residues. V lost 0 bases to trimming and J lost 6 bases, with 10 bases between them. Germline CDR1 is SGHKS and CDR2 is YYEKEE (reference sequence). The CDR3 nucleotides read TGTGCCAGCAGCTTGGAAGGATGGAGCGAGCAGTACTTC. It is translated as CASSLEGWSEQYF.

The rearrangement joins TRBV7-9 to TRBJ2-7; D perhaps matches TRBD2 (6 bases). Germline V gene data show CDR1 as SEHNR and CDR2 as FQNEAQ (reference sequence). V lost 4 bases and J lost 1, with 14 bases in between. The CDR3 is 15 amino acids. The CDR3: CASSSLAEHSYEQYF. The DNA of the CDR3 is TGTGCCAGCAGCTCTTTAGCGGAGCATTCCTACGAGCAGTACTTC. The full variable domain, completed using reference TRBV7-9 and TRBJ2-7, is DTGVSQNPRHKITKRGQNVTFRCDPISEHNRLYWYRQTLGQGPEFLTYFQNEAQLEKSRLLSDRFSAERPKGSFSTLEIQRTEQGDSAMYLCASSSLAEHSYEQYFGPGTRLTVT.

V is TRBV24-1 and J is TRBJ2-2, with 8 nucleotides matching TRBD1. J gave up 3 bases and V 4 bases, and 6 bases lay outside the gene matches. The germline V gene has CDR1 KGHDR and CDR2 SFDVKD. CDR3 length equals 16 residues. The chain's CDR3 is CATSDSDRGDTGELFF. The CDR3 bases are TGTGCCACCAGTGACTCCGACAGGGGTGACACCGGGGAGCTGTTTTTT.

The V gene is TRBV25-1, the J gene TRBJ2-7, with 11 bases aligning to TRBD1. The J segment lost 7 bases and the V segment lost 10 bases, leaving 9 bases of the junction unmatched. Germline CDR1 reads MGHDK; CDR2 reads SYGVNS. This CDR3 spans 13 amino acids. The CDR3 sequence is CATQSDRGREQYF. In DNA, the CDR3 is TGTGCCACTCAATCGGACAGGGGGCGGGAGCAGTACTTC.

J is TRBJ2-1 and V is TRBV27; possible D gene TRBD1, 6 bases. Trimming left V 2 bases short and J 1 base short, with 9 bases between. The CDR3 length is 15 residues. Germline V gene sequence: CDR1 MNHEY, CDR2 SMNVEV (reference sequence). Written as DNA, the CDR3 is TGTGCCAGCAGTTTAACGACAGGTTCCTACAATGAGCAGTTCTTC. Translation: CASSLTTGSYNEQFF.

The chain links TRBV28 to TRBJ2-5; TRBD2 matches 14 bases. Germline CDR1 is MDHEN and CDR2 is SYDVKM. This CDR3 region has 16 residues. V lost 6 bases to trimming and J lost 6 bases; unmatched junction nucleotides: 9. Here the CDR3 DNA reads TGTGCCAGCAGGGCCCTGACTAGCGGGAGGGTAAAGACCCAGTACTTC. This encodes CASRALTSGRVKTQYF.

The chain combines TRBV2 with TRBJ2-3; 10 bases map to TRBD1. There are 16 residues in the CDR3. Germline V gene sequence: CDR1 SNHLY, CDR2 FYNNEI. V shed 3 bases and J 2 bases; nucleotides not matched to a gene: 5. The CDR3 sequence is CASSETGGSLTDTQYF. The DNA of the CDR3 is TGTGCCAGCAGTGAGACAGGGGGCTCACTCACAGATACGCAGTATTTT.

The V and J genes are TRBV28 and TRBJ1-2; D remains ambiguous. Trimming pared 7 bases from V and 4 bases from J, leaving 13 bases between. The germline V gene encodes CDR1 MDHEN and CDR2 SYDVKM. The length of the CDR3 is 13 residues. The CDR3: CASMRGSGYGYTF. The CDR3 DNA sequence: TGTGCCAGCATGCGGGGATCAGGCTATGGCTACACCTTC.

V gene TRBV6-5 combines with J gene TRBJ2-7; TRBD1 matches 10 bases. V shed 7 bases, J shed 4 bases, and the junction held 10 bases outside the gene matches. Germline V CDR1 and CDR2: MNHEY, SVGAGI. The length of the CDR3 is 15 residues. The DNA for the CDR3 is TGTGCCAGCACCTCGGGGACAGGGGCCCGTTACGAGCAGTACTTC. Translating gives CASTSGTGARYEQYF.

This clone was seen a few times. The V and J genes are TRBV7-2 and TRBJ2-6; D is possibly TRBD1 (6 bases). Deletions cut 6 bases from V and 0 bases from J, with 9 bases between. Germline V CDR1 and CDR2: SGHTA, FQGNSA. CDR3 length equals 15 residues. The DNA of the CDR3 is TGTGCCAGCAGTAGAGGGGGCTCTGGGGCCAACGTCCTGACTTTC. It codes for CASSRGGSGANVLTF.